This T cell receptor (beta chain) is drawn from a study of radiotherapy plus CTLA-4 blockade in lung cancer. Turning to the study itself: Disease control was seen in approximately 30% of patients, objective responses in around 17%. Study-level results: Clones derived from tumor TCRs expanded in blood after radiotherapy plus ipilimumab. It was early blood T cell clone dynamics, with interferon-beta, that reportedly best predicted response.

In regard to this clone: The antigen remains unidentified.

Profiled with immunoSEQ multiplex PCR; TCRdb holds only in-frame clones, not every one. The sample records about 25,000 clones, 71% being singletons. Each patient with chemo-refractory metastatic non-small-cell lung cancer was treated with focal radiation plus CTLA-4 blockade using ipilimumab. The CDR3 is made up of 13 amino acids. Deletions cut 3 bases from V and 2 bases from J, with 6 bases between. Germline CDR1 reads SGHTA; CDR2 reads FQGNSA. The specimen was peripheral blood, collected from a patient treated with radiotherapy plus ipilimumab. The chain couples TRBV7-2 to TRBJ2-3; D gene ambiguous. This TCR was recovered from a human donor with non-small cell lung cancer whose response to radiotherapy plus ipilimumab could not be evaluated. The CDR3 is CASSFEITDTQYF. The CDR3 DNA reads TGTGCCAGCAGCTTCGAGATCACAGATACGCAGTATTTT.